The subject of this entry is one TCR beta chain. Its antigen is not known. V lost 6 bases and J lost 5, with 11 bases in between. The germline CDR1 and CDR2 sequences are WSHSY and SAAADI. The CDR3 extends over 13 amino acids. This sample was taken from a study of T cell responses to AZD1222 COVID-19 vaccine. Whole-study findings and limits: Nearly half of the spike-specific TCRs reportedly recognize variant regions that carry no mutations. Repertoires were obtained only post-peak T cell response. Among the donors, most were white British and more were female, and clonal diversity was possibly underestimated.

Pooled together were second doses at about 4 or about 12 weeks. The repertoire was sequenced with immunoSEQ multiplex PCR; TCRdb's copy has only in-frame clones and lacks some. In the table there are 170,000 or so clones, roughly 88% of which are singletons. This receptor was obtained from an adult who received the AZD1222 COVID-19 vaccine. The sample consisted of peripheral blood, taken 28 days after the second AZD1222 dose. The V call is TRBV10-2, the J call TRBJ1-5; D remains ambiguous. CDR3 in DNA: TGCGCCAGCAGCGTCGGCGGGGATCAGCCCCAGCATTTT. Protein sequence: CASSVGGDQPQHF.